The T cell receptor beta chain under discussion was sequenced for a study of early T cells in non-severe SARS-CoV-2 infection. General study points: In VDJdb matching, anti-spike CD8 responses were favored while private and CD4 specificities went missing.

The CDR3 contains 16 residues. Trimming at V came to 7 bases and at J to 7 bases, leaving 13 bases not matched to a gene. Germline V CDR1 and CDR2: SGHTA, FQGNSA. This clonotype has a handful of counts. Its antigen is not known. MiXCR was run by TCRdb on the 5' RACE reads, yielding one entry per CDR3 protein. There are around 57,000 distinct CDR3 sequences in the sample; 4.5% to 7.5% occur only once, and less than 3.5% lies in the top ten. This TCR came from an adult who was a healthcare worker with PCR-confirmed SARS-CoV-2 infection or an uninfected control (not recorded which). The rearrangement links TRBV7-2 to TRBJ2-1, with 10 nucleotides matching TRBD2. The source material was whole blood, sampled at baseline. Here the CDR3 reads CASTEGASGRGNEQFF. CDR3 DNA sequence: TGTGCCAGCACCGAAGGGGCCAGCGGGAGGGGGAATGAGCAGTTCTTC.